Listed below are T cell receptor beta chains from one sample, sequenced in a study of cytomegalovirus exposure and HLA in healthy donors. Sequencing was performed with immunoSEQ multiplex PCR; in TCRdb, only in-frame clones are kept and a portion is missing. The sample lists over 90,000 clones, roughly three fifths occurring once. Sequencing input: PBMCs. The receptor set was obtained from a human donor in good health. Each CDR3 is given with its conserved first and last residue. The order of the fields is V gene, D gene, clone size, J gene, CDR3 DNA, CDR3 protein. A D gene is named only where the DNA matches it firmly. Clone size is not always given. Where it is, it says once, few, many or a class for expanded clones.

v_call: TRBV4-2; d_call: TRBD2; clone_size: -; j_call: TRBJ2-1; cdr3_nt: TGTGCCAGCAGCCAAGCCCCTCGGACTAGCGGGAGCCCCAATGAGCAGTTCTTC; cdr3_aa: CASSQAPRTSGSPNEQFF
v_call: TRBV30; d_call: -; clone_size: -; j_call: TRBJ1-5; cdr3_nt: TGTGCCTGGAGCAGGGAAAGCAATCAGCCCCAGCATTTT; cdr3_aa: CAWSRESNQPQHF
v_call: TRBV5-1; d_call: -; clone_size: -; j_call: TRBJ2-7; cdr3_nt: TGCGCCAGCAGCTTGGGCAGGGTGGGCGAGCAGTACTTC; cdr3_aa: CASSLGRVGEQYF
v_call: TRBV11-2; d_call: TRBD1; clone_size: few; j_call: TRBJ2-1; cdr3_nt: TGTGCCAGCAGCTTAGGGGACAGGTCCAATGAGCAGTTCTTC; cdr3_aa: CASSLGDRSNEQFF
v_call: TRBV4-1; d_call: TRBD1; clone_size: -; j_call: TRBJ1-1; cdr3_nt: TGCGCCAGCAGCCTTCCATTGGGGGAAGGGGGCTCCGGGCCTGAAGCTTTCTTT; cdr3_aa: CASSLPLGEGGSGPEAFF
v_call: TRBV18; d_call: -; clone_size: -; j_call: TRBJ1-4; cdr3_nt: TGTGCCAGCTCACTCGACAGGCCCCGAAATGCTAATGAAAAACTGTTTTTT; cdr3_aa: CASSLDRPRNANEKLFF
v_call: TRBV29-1; d_call: TRBD2; clone_size: few; j_call: TRBJ2-3; cdr3_nt: TGCAGCGTAGAGGGCCTAGCGGGAGGGTGGGGCACAGATACGCAGTATTTT; cdr3_aa: CSVEGLAGGWGTDTQYF
v_call: TRBV2; d_call: TRBD2; clone_size: -; j_call: TRBJ2-5; cdr3_nt: TGTGCCAGCAGTGGGACGCAGGGAGGGGTAGAGACCCAGTACTTC; cdr3_aa: CASSGTQGGVETQYF
v_call: TRBV6-1; d_call: TRBD2; clone_size: -; j_call: TRBJ2-3; cdr3_nt: TGTGCCAGCAGTGACCTTAGACTAGCGAGCACAGATACGCAGTATTTT; cdr3_aa: CASSDLRLASTDTQYF
v_call: TRBV29-1; d_call: -; clone_size: -; j_call: TRBJ2-2; cdr3_nt: TGCAGCGTCCCGCTGCGCGCGAACACCGGGGAGCTGTTTTTT; cdr3_aa: CSVPLRANTGELFF
v_call: TRBV5-1; d_call: TRBD1; clone_size: -; j_call: TRBJ2-1; cdr3_nt: TGCGCCAGCAGCTTGACGGCAGGGGGCAGTAGAAATGAGCAGTTCTTC; cdr3_aa: CASSLTAGGSRNEQFF
v_call: TRBV5-4; d_call: TRBD2; clone_size: -; j_call: TRBJ2-5; cdr3_nt: TGTGCCAGCGCTCCCGATCCGGGGGGGCAAGAGACCCAGTACTTC; cdr3_aa: CASAPDPGGQETQYF
v_call: TRBV5-1; d_call: TRBD2; clone_size: -; j_call: TRBJ2-3; cdr3_nt: TGCGCCAGCAGCTTGGCCTTGACTAGCGGGAGTAGTACGCAGTATTTT; cdr3_aa: CASSLALTSGSSTQYF
v_call: TRBV19; d_call: -; clone_size: -; j_call: TRBJ1-1; cdr3_nt: TGTGCCAGTAGTACTACAGGGATCACTGAAGCTTTCTTT; cdr3_aa: CASSTTGITEAFF
v_call: TRBV12-5; d_call: -; clone_size: -; j_call: TRBJ2-1; cdr3_nt: TGTGCTAGTGGTCTCGAGGGTCATGAGCAGTTCTTC; cdr3_aa: CASGLEGHEQFF
v_call: TRBV5-8; d_call: TRBD1; clone_size: -; j_call: TRBJ2-7; cdr3_nt: TGTGCCAGCAGCAACGGACAGGTCTACGAGCAGTACTTC; cdr3_aa: CASSNGQVYEQYF
v_call: TRBV19; d_call: TRBD2; clone_size: -; j_call: TRBJ2-3; cdr3_nt: TGTGCCAGTAGGGGACTAGCGGGAGGCACAGATACGCAGTATTTT; cdr3_aa: CASRGLAGGTDTQYF
v_call: TRBV28; d_call: -; clone_size: once; j_call: TRBJ2-7; cdr3_nt: TGTGCCAGCTCCAAGGGAGGGGGCTACGAGCAGTACTTC; cdr3_aa: CASSKGGGYEQYF
v_call: TRBV9; d_call: TRBD1; clone_size: -; j_call: TRBJ2-3; cdr3_nt: TGTGCCAGCAGCGGGACAGGGGCGGACTCCACAGATACGCAGTATTTT; cdr3_aa: CASSGTGADSTDTQYF
v_call: TRBV19; d_call: TRBD1; clone_size: few; j_call: TRBJ1-1; cdr3_nt: TGTGCCAGTAGTACTACACGGACAGGGGGAGATAGGCACACTGAAGCTTTCTTT; cdr3_aa: CASSTTRTGGDRHTEAFF
v_call: TRBV19; d_call: -; clone_size: few; j_call: TRBJ1-1; cdr3_nt: TGTGCCAGTAGTTGGGCGGGTTACACTGAAGCTTTCTTT; cdr3_aa: CASSWAGYTEAFF
v_call: TRBV5-1; d_call: TRBD2; clone_size: -; j_call: TRBJ2-3; cdr3_nt: TGCGCCAGCAGCTTGGAGGGCGGGAGCCGCACAGATACGCAGTATTTT; cdr3_aa: CASSLEGGSRTDTQYF
v_call: TRBV28; d_call: -; clone_size: -; j_call: TRBJ2-2; cdr3_nt: TGTGCCAGCGCTTTACAGTTTACCACCGGGGAGCTGTTTTTT; cdr3_aa: CASALQFTTGELFF
v_call: TRBV6-1; d_call: TRBD1; clone_size: -; j_call: TRBJ2-3; cdr3_nt: TGTGCCATCCCCGGACAGGTCACAGATACGCAGTATTTT; cdr3_aa: CAIPGQVTDTQYF
v_call: TRBV7-8; d_call: -; clone_size: -; j_call: TRBJ1-1; cdr3_nt: TGTGCCAGCAGCTTAGGACAGGCCGCTTTCTTT; cdr3_aa: CASSLGQAAFF
v_call: TRBV2; d_call: -; clone_size: once; j_call: TRBJ2-7; cdr3_nt: TGTGCCAGCAGTGGTGGGTCGGGTCTCTACGAGCAGTACTTC; cdr3_aa: CASSGGSGLYEQYF
v_call: TRBV28; d_call: -; clone_size: -; j_call: TRBJ2-5; cdr3_nt: TGTGCCAGCAGCCCTTGGACAAAAGAGACCCAGTACTTC; cdr3_aa: CASSPWTKETQYF
v_call: TRBV6-1; d_call: -; clone_size: -; j_call: TRBJ2-1; cdr3_nt: TGTGCCAGCAGTGAACGTCCGGCTAGCGCCAATACCTACAATGAGCAGTTCTTC; cdr3_aa: CASSERPASANTYNEQFF
v_call: TRBV5-6; d_call: -; clone_size: -; j_call: TRBJ1-1; cdr3_nt: TGTGCCAGCAGCCGGACAGTCTCTGAAGCTTTCTTT; cdr3_aa: CASSRTVSEAFF
v_call: TRBV27; d_call: -; clone_size: -; j_call: TRBJ2-7; cdr3_nt: TGTGCCAGCAGTTTAAGGAGGGGGGGTCGGACAGGGCCCGAGCAGTACTTC; cdr3_aa: CASSLRRGGRTGPEQYF
v_call: TRBV19; d_call: TRBD2; clone_size: once; j_call: TRBJ2-3; cdr3_nt: TGTGCCAGTAGTGTCGTCCCGGGACTAGCGGCACTAGGCACAGATACGCAGTATTTT; cdr3_aa: CASSVVPGLAALGTDTQYF
v_call: TRBV27; d_call: TRBD1; clone_size: -; j_call: TRBJ1-5; cdr3_nt: TGTGCCAGCAGTCGATCTGGGACAGGGGGAAGTCAGCCCCAGCATTTT; cdr3_aa: CASSRSGTGGSQPQHF
v_call: TRBV29-1; d_call: -; clone_size: -; j_call: TRBJ2-7; cdr3_nt: TGCAGCGTTGAGGGCAGGGGTGACACCTACGAGCAGTACTTC; cdr3_aa: CSVEGRGDTYEQYF
v_call: TRBV5-6; d_call: TRBD1; clone_size: few; j_call: TRBJ1-3; cdr3_nt: TGTGCCAGCAGCCGCTGGACAGGGGTTGGAAACACCATATATTTT; cdr3_aa: CASSRWTGVGNTIYF
v_call: TRBV6-5; d_call: TRBD1; clone_size: -; j_call: TRBJ1-2; cdr3_nt: TGTGCCAGCAGACCTTTGGACAGGGGGACCTATGGCTACACCTTC; cdr3_aa: CASRPLDRGTYGYTF
v_call: TRBV6-5; d_call: TRBD2; clone_size: -; j_call: TRBJ2-1; cdr3_nt: TGTGCCACCCTTGGGGCGGGAGGGGATGAGCAGTTCTTC; cdr3_aa: CATLGAGGDEQFF
v_call: TRBV28; d_call: -; clone_size: once; j_call: TRBJ1-1; cdr3_nt: TGTGCCAGCAGTAGGGGGGGTCTGGGCACTGAAGCTTTCTTT; cdr3_aa: CASSRGGLGTEAFF
v_call: TRBV28; d_call: TRBD2; clone_size: -; j_call: TRBJ2-7; cdr3_nt: TGTGCCAGCAGTTACGCTAGCGGGACCTACGAGCAGTACTTC; cdr3_aa: CASSYASGTYEQYF
v_call: TRBV4-1; d_call: TRBD1; clone_size: few; j_call: TRBJ1-6; cdr3_nt: TGCGCCAGCAGCCAAACCAGGGGGCTTAGTTCACCCCTCCACTTT; cdr3_aa: CASSQTRGLSSPLHF
v_call: TRBV27; d_call: -; clone_size: -; j_call: TRBJ1-2; cdr3_nt: TGTGCCAGCAGGATACAGGGTGGATATGGCTACACCTTC; cdr3_aa: CASRIQGGYGYTF
v_call: TRBV7-2; d_call: -; clone_size: few; j_call: TRBJ2-5; cdr3_nt: TGTGCCAGCAGCCGGAGGAGGGCGGGAAATCGAGAGACCCAGTACTTC; cdr3_aa: CASSRRRAGNRETQYF
v_call: TRBV2; d_call: TRBD1; clone_size: -; j_call: TRBJ1-5; cdr3_nt: TGTGCCAGCGCCCCTAGGGGACAGGCCGAGTATCAGCCCCAGCATTTT; cdr3_aa: CASAPRGQAEYQPQHF
v_call: TRBV19; d_call: -; clone_size: -; j_call: TRBJ1-1; cdr3_nt: TGTGCCAGTAGGAAACAGGGTATGAACACTGAAGCTTTCTTT; cdr3_aa: CASRKQGMNTEAFF
v_call: TRBV9; d_call: TRBD2; clone_size: once; j_call: TRBJ2-7; cdr3_nt: TGTGCCAGCAGCGTAGGCAGCGGGAGTTACGAGCAGTACTTC; cdr3_aa: CASSVGSGSYEQYF
v_call: TRBV5-4; d_call: TRBD2; clone_size: few; j_call: TRBJ2-1; cdr3_nt: TGTGCCAGCAGCTTTGGGGGACTAGCGGTTCTCAATGAGCAGTTCTTC; cdr3_aa: CASSFGGLAVLNEQFF
v_call: TRBV5-6; d_call: TRBD1; clone_size: -; j_call: TRBJ2-1; cdr3_nt: TGTGCCAGCAGCTTGTTGACGGGACAGGGGGCGCTCACTGAGCAGTTCTTC; cdr3_aa: CASSLLTGQGALTEQFF
v_call: TRBV12-5; d_call: -; clone_size: -; j_call: TRBJ2-1; cdr3_nt: TGTGCTAGTGGTTTGGTTGTCGGGCGGGAAAGTAATGAGCAGTTCTTC; cdr3_aa: CASGLVVGRESNEQFF
v_call: TRBV7-9; d_call: TRBD2; clone_size: -; j_call: TRBJ2-1; cdr3_nt: TGTGCCAGCAGTTATCCGGGACTAGCGGGAGGATCCGGGCAGTTCTTC; cdr3_aa: CASSYPGLAGGSGQFF
v_call: TRBV11-2; d_call: TRBD1; clone_size: -; j_call: TRBJ2-1; cdr3_nt: TGTGCCAGCAGCTTAGGGACAGGGGGGCCCTACAATGAGCAGTTCTTC; cdr3_aa: CASSLGTGGPYNEQFF
v_call: TRBV7-9; d_call: -; clone_size: few; j_call: TRBJ1-1; cdr3_nt: TGTGCCAGCAGCCTAGGGAGCACTGAAGCTTTCTTT; cdr3_aa: CASSLGSTEAFF
v_call: TRBV27; d_call: TRBD2; clone_size: few; j_call: TRBJ2-7; cdr3_nt: TGTGCCAGCAGCCCCCGACTAGCGACTTCCTACGAGCAGTACTTC; cdr3_aa: CASSPRLATSYEQYF